Below, 32 T cell receptor beta chains from the same sample are listed, as sequenced in a study of T cells in women clearing cervical HPV infection. Assay used: immunoSEQ multiplex PCR; TCRdb lists only in-frame clones, some missing. Here the sample table reports more than 45,000 clones. Sample: blood buffy coat. These receptors originate from a woman between 18 and 70 years old with a cervical HPV16 infection that either progressed to CIN3+ or cleared (not recorded which).

Comments on this clone: The read falls 3 residues short of the CDR3 end, and the missing part is taken from the germline J gene. V usage is TRBV5-1 and J usage is TRBJ2-2; 10 bases are a match to TRBD2. The length of the CDR3 is 18 residues. From germline, CDR1 is SGHRS and CDR2 YFSETQ. With V trimmed by 4 bases and J by 1 base, 10 bases remained unmatched. CDR3: CASSPLTSGPVNTGELFF. The CDR3 bases that were read are TGCGCCAGCAGCCCCTTGACTAGCGGGCCTGTGAACACCGGGGAG.

Of note for this clone: The CDR3 goes on 3 residues after the read ends, and that part is filled in from the germline J gene. This chain uses TRBV20-1 with TRBJ1-5, with D maybe TRBD1 (5 bases). Per germline, CDR1 DFQATT and CDR2 SNEGSKA (reference sequence). The length of the CDR3 is 15 residues. Trimming left V 5 bases short and J 2 bases short, with 16 bases between. Here the CDR3 reads CSAHTRGGGNQPQHF. The CDR3 DNA, read in part, is TGCAGTGCTCATACAAGGGGAGGGGGCAATCAGCCC.

Comments on this clone: The read is 3 residues too short to cover the CDR3 end, so that end is filled in from the germline J gene. The V call is TRBV29-1, the J call TRBJ2-5; 10 positions agree with TRBD2. CDR3 size: 14 residues. Germline V lookup: CDR1 SQVTM, CDR2 ANQGSEA. V lost 6 bases to trimming and J lost 5 bases; unmatched junction nucleotides: 9. The sequenced part of the CDR3 DNA is TGCAGCGTGGGAAAGCGGGGGGGCAGGGAGACC. Protein: CSVGKRGGRET. The full CDR3 reads CSVGKRGGRETQYF. The whole variable domain, remainder taken from reference TRBV29-1 and TRBJ2-5, is SAVISQKPSRDICQRGTSLTIQCQVDSQVTMMFWYRQQPGQSLTLIATANQGSEATYESGFVIDKFPISRPNLTFSTLTVSNMSPEDSSIYLCSVGKRGGRETQYFGPGTRLLVL.

Comment on this clone: The read gets to within 3 residues of the CDR3 end, and the germline J gene fills in the rest. The gene calls are TRBV4-1 and TRBJ1-1; D remains unclear. Germline lookup yields CDR1 MGHRA and CDR2 YSYEKL. This CDR3 has 15 amino acids. V was clipped by 0 bases and J by 0 bases, with 8 bases between them. The CDR3 DNA, read in part, is TGCGCCAGCAGCCAAGAAAGTAAGGTGAACACTGAA. This encodes CASSQESKVNTE. The full CDR3 is CASSQESKVNTEAFF.

Concerning this clone: The CDR3 end falls 3 residues outside the read, so it is completed with the germline J gene. The rearrangement links TRBV2 to TRBJ2-7, with 7 bases identical to TRBD2. With 8 bases clipped from V and 3 bases from J, the junction kept 7 bases outside the gene matches. In germline, CDR1 is SNHLY, CDR2 FYNNEI. The CDR3 is 13 residues long. CDR3 DNA, as far as it was read: TGTGCCAGCGAAGGACTAGAGATCTACGAG. Its protein product is CASEGLEIYE. The complete CDR3 sequence is CASEGLEIYEQYF.

About this clone: The read finishes 3 residues shy of the CDR3 end, and the germline J gene is used to complete it. The chain recombines TRBV7-6 with TRBJ2-1; TRBD2 aligns across 14 bases. The ends lost 5 bases at V and 7 bases at J; junction bases unmatched: 7. Germline lookup yields CDR1 SGHVS and CDR2 FNYEAQ. CDR3 length: 16 amino acids. The sequenced CDR3 bases are TGTGCCAGCAGCCAATGGACTAGCGGGGGGTGGAATGAG. Its protein product is CASSQWTSGGWNE. The entire CDR3 reads CASSQWTSGGWNEQFF. Complete variable domain (other parts from reference TRBV7-6 and TRBJ2-1): GAGVSQSPRYKVTKRGQDVALRCDPISGHVSLYWYRQALGQGPEFLTYFNYEAQQDKSGLPNDRFSAERPEGSISTLTIQRTEQRDSAMYRCASSQWTSGGWNEQFFGPGTRLTVL.

In regard to this clone: The read halts 3 residues ahead of the CDR3 end, with the missing end drawn from the germline J gene. V gene TRBV12-5 combines with J gene TRBJ1-2; the D gene is possibly TRBD1 (6 bases). Between the trimmed V and J ends, which lost 0 bases and 6 bases, there was a span of 14 bases. The CDR3 has 15 amino acids. Germline CDR1 LGHNT, CDR2 FRNRAP. The CDR3 here is CASGLVRSGEDGYTF. CDR3 bases read: TGTGCTAGTGGTTTGGTACGTTCAGGGGAGGATGGC.

Comments on this clone: The read terminates 3 residues ahead of where the CDR3 ends, so the germline J gene completes it. The chain employs TRBV20-1 and TRBJ2-7; TRBD2 aligns across 7 bases. Germline loops: CDR1 DFQATT, CDR2 SNEGSKA (reference sequence). The CDR3 runs to 16 residues. After removal of 1 base from V and 3 bases from J, the junction contained 12 bases not matched to a gene. CDR3 DNA (partial): TGCAGTGCTAGAGCCCTACTAGCGCTTCGGATCTACGAG. Amino acid sequence: CSARALLALRIYE. The entire CDR3 sequence reads CSARALLALRIYEQYF.

Details on this clone: The sequence runs out 3 residues before the end of the CDR3; the remainder is reconstructed from the germline J gene. The rearrangement joins TRBV6-1 to TRBJ1-1, with D possibly being TRBD1 (5 bases). Germline values: CDR1 MNHNS, CDR2 SASEGT. Trimming took 4 bases from V and 4 from J, leaving 10 bases between them. This CDR3 has 13 amino acids. The DNA read from the CDR3 is TGTGCCAGCAGTGGGGGCCGGGCCACTGAA. It codes for CASSGGRATE. In full, the CDR3 reads CASSGGRATEAFF.

A note on this clone: The CDR3 goes on 3 residues after the read ends, and that part is filled in from the germline J gene. The chain couples TRBV2 to TRBJ2-7; no definite D call. The CDR3 spans 12 residues. V was shortened by 2 bases and J by 6 bases, with 8 bases between the two germline ends. CDR1 and CDR2 (germline): SNHLY, FYNNEI. CDR3 DNA, as far as it was read: TGTGCCAGCAGTGAAACCCCTACCGAG. It encodes CASSETPTE. The full CDR3 reads CASSETPTEQYF.

A remark on this clone: The observed sequence ends 3 residues before the CDR3 terminus, with the missing tail filled in from the germline J gene. V and J are TRBV7-2 and TRBJ2-5, with 7 bases fitting TRBD1. The junction had 4 bases not matched to a gene; V was cut back by 5 bases and J by 1 base. Germline lookup yields CDR1 SGHTA and CDR2 FQGNSA. There are 14 residues in the CDR3. Partial CDR3 DNA: TGTGCCAGCAGCCAAAACAGGGGCCAAGAGACC. Translating gives CASSQNRGQET. The full CDR3 reads CASSQNRGQETQYF.

About this clone: The sequence runs out 3 residues before the end of the CDR3; the remainder is reconstructed from the germline J gene. The chain joins TRBV5-8 to TRBJ2-1; TRBD1 matches 10 bases. J lost 4 bases, V lost 4 bases, and 5 bases had no gene match. Looked up from germline, CDR1 is SGHTS and CDR2 is YDEGEE. CDR3 length equals 15 residues. The CDR3 here is CASSRTGGVYNEQFF. CDR3 DNA, as far as it was read: TGTGCCAGCAGCCGGACAGGGGGGGTGTACAATGAG.

Comments on this clone: The CDR3 end lies 3 residues beyond the end of the read and is filled in from the germline J gene. This chain links TRBV19 with TRBJ1-1, with 8 bases aligning to TRBD1. CDR3 size: 16 residues. The V and J ends lost 6 bases and 0 bases, in that order; junction bases with no gene match: 9. Germline V gene lookup returns CDR1 LNHDA and CDR2 SQIVND (reference sequence). CDR3 DNA (partial): TGTGCCAGTAGCCGAGACAGGGGCGGGATGAACACTGAA. This translates into CASSRDRGGMNTE. The full-length CDR3 reads as CASSRDRGGMNTEAFF.

Concerning this clone: The read terminates 3 residues ahead of where the CDR3 ends, so the germline J gene completes it. This rearrangement joins TRBV18 to TRBJ2-5, with 12 bases matching TRBD1. This CDR3 contains 15 residues. Germline values: CDR1 KGHSH, CDR2 LQKENI. V was pared by 3 bases and J by 5 bases, with 4 bases of the junction left unmatched. The CDR3 DNA, read in part, is TGTGCCAGCTCACCCCGGGACAGGGGGCTCGAGACC. Its protein is CASSPRDRGLET. The whole CDR3 sequence is CASSPRDRGLETQYF.

For this clone: The read falls 3 residues short of the CDR3 end, and the missing part is taken from the germline J gene. The V and J genes are TRBV11-2 and TRBJ1-6; the D gene is possibly TRBD1 (5 bases). The V and J ends lost 8 bases and 9 bases respectively, with 17 bases between them. Germline values: CDR1 SGHAT, CDR2 FQNNGV. The CDR3 sequence is 14 residues long. CDR3 bases read: TGTGCCAGCGGCGCCACAGGAAAGTCTTCACCC. Its translation is CASGATGKSSP. The whole CDR3 sequence is CASGATGKSSPLHF.

On this clone itself: Read coverage stops 3 residues before the CDR3 terminus; the germline J gene supplies the remainder. The chain employs TRBV7-9 and TRBJ2-7; 7 positions match TRBD1. This CDR3 is built from 14 residues. Germline V gene lookup returns CDR1 SEHNR and CDR2 FQNEAQ (reference sequence). The trim removed 5 bases at V and 1 base at J, leaving 5 bases unmatched. The CDR3 protein is CASSPRDRSYEQYF. Partial CDR3 DNA: TGTGCCAGCAGCCCCAGGGACAGATCCTACGAG.

Of note for this clone: The missing CDR3 end, 3 residues past where the read stops, is filled in from the germline J gene. The chain combines TRBV20-1 with TRBJ2-5; TRBD2 might be the D (6 bases). V was cut by 5 bases and J by 7 bases, with 17 bases left in between. The CDR3 is 13 amino acids. CDR1 is DFQATT and CDR2 is SNEGSKA in the germline V gene (reference sequence). The chain's CDR3 is CSASFGGRGTQYF. The sequenced part of the CDR3 DNA is TGCAGTGCTTCCTTTGGCGGGCGGGGGACC.

The CDR3 protein is CASSWGQGDTEAFF. Incomplete CDR3 DNA: TGTGCCAGCAGTTGGGGACAGGGGGACACTGAA. The rearrangement uses TRBV6-4 and TRBJ1-1, with TRBD1 matching over 11 bases. The CDR3 extends 3 residues past the end of the read, so its final part is completed from the germline J gene. CDR3 length: 14 residues. Trimming cost V 5 bases and J 3 bases; bases outside gene matches: 2. Germline values: CDR1 MRHNA, CDR2 SNTAGT.

Details on this clone: The CDR3 end is not reached by the read, which stops 3 residues before it; the germline J gene fills it in. V and J are TRBV2 and TRBJ2-2; a weak D match, TRBD2 (5 bases). Germline V gene data show CDR1 as SNHLY and CDR2 as FYNNEI. The CDR3 is made up of 13 amino acids. The V and J ends lost 7 bases and 4 bases respectively, with 10 bases between them. The CDR3 here is CASKDYTTGELFF. The covered CDR3 bases are TGTGCCAGCAAAGACTACACCACCGGGGAG.

Concerning this clone itself: The sequence runs out 3 residues before the end of the CDR3; the remainder is reconstructed from the germline J gene. V gene TRBV2 combines with J gene TRBJ2-1; 16 bases are shared with TRBD2. The germline V gene encodes CDR1 SNHLY and CDR2 FYNNEI. The CDR3 is 16 amino acids. Trimming cost V 8 bases and J 9 bases; bases outside gene matches: 10. Incomplete CDR3 DNA: TGTGCCAGCTCGGGGGGGACTAGCGGGAGGGCGGTTGAG. Protein product: CASSGGTSGRAVE. The whole CDR3 sequence is CASSGGTSGRAVEQFF. The full variable domain, its missing parts supplied by reference TRBV2 and TRBJ2-1, is EPEVTQTPSHQVTQMGQEVILRCVPISNHLYFYWYRQILGQKVEFLVSFYNNEISEKSEIFDDQFSVERPDGSNFTLKIRSTKLEDSAMYFCASSGGTSGRAVEQFFGPGTRLTVL.

About this clone: The read halts 3 residues ahead of the CDR3 end, with the missing end drawn from the germline J gene. The V and J genes are TRBV2 and TRBJ1-5; 7 bases line up with TRBD1. Germline V gene sequence: CDR1 SNHLY, CDR2 FYNNEI. The CDR3 runs 17 residues. V gave up 2 bases and J gave up 5 bases; unmatched junction bases: 12. CDR3 sequence reads: CASSELSWRDSDQPQHF. Partial CDR3 DNA: TGTGCCAGCAGTGAATTATCGTGGAGGGACAGCGATCAGCCC.

Turning to this clone: The CDR3 end is not reached by the read, which stops 3 residues before it; the germline J gene fills it in. The chain recombines TRBV29-1 with TRBJ2-2, with D perhaps TRBD1 (5 bases). The ends were cut back, 4 bases at V and 5 bases at J, with 8 bases in the middle. This CDR3 has 12 amino acids. Germline V CDR1 and CDR2: SQVTM, ANQGSEA. The CDR3 region is CSVASGTGELFF. Incomplete CDR3 DNA: TGCAGCGTTGCATCAGGGACCGGGGAG.

Comment on this clone: Read sequence stops 3 residues before the CDR3 end, and the germline J gene provides the missing end. The chain joins TRBV7-2 to TRBJ1-2; 9 bases align to TRBD1. The CDR3 contains 14 residues. V was pared by 5 bases and J by 6 bases, with 7 bases of the junction left unmatched. Looked up from germline, CDR1 is SGHTA and CDR2 is FQGNSA. The part of the CDR3 DNA that was read is TGTGCCAGCAGCCCGCAAACAGGGGGCGATGGC. Its translation is CASSPQTGGDG. In full, the CDR3 reads CASSPQTGGDGYTF.

A note on this clone: The read comes to an end 3 residues before the CDR3 does, leaving the germline J gene to fill in the end. The chain has TRBV7-2 and TRBJ1-2, with a tentative D call TRBD1 (5 bases). The CDR3 spans 15 residues. Germline V gene data show CDR1 as SGHTA and CDR2 as FQGNSA. Here the CDR3 reads CASSQTTDSNQPYTF. CDR3 DNA (partial): TGTGCCAGCAGCCAAACGACAGATAGCAATCAGCCC.

Comments on this clone: The sequenced fragment ends 3 residues before the CDR3 boundary, so the rest is inferred from the germline J gene. The chain is built from TRBV28 and TRBJ2-7; 7 bases are shared with TRBD1. Trimming took 4 bases from V and 6 from J; bases not matched to a gene: 12. Germline V lookup: CDR1 MDHEN, CDR2 SYDVKM. CDR3 length: 15 residues. Here the CDR3 reads CASSSYSGTAGEQYF. The CDR3 bases that were read are TGTGCCAGCAGTTCATACTCCGGGACAGCCGGCGAG.

A remark on this clone: The sequence runs out 3 residues before the end of the CDR3; the remainder is reconstructed from the germline J gene. The chain is built from TRBV5-1 and TRBJ2-7; 7 nucleotides match TRBD2. With 2 bases clipped from V and 0 bases from J, the junction kept 2 bases outside the gene matches. CDR1 SGHRS and CDR2 YFSETQ come from the germline V gene. This CDR3 contains 14 residues. The part of the CDR3 DNA that was read is TGCGCCAGCAGCTTTGGGGGGGGCTCCTACGAG. This sequence encodes CASSFGGGSYE. The whole CDR3 is CASSFGGGSYEQYF. Combining the CDR3 with reference TRBV5-1 and TRBJ2-7 gives the whole variable domain KAGVTQTPRYLIKTRGQQVTLSCSPISGHRSVSWYQQTPGQGLQFLFEYFSETQRNKGNFPGRFSGRQFSNSRSEMNVSTLELGDSALYLCASSFGGGSYEQYFGPGTRLTVT.

Details on this clone: The read stops 3 residues short of the end of the CDR3; the missing end is completed from the germline J gene. J is TRBJ1-6 and V is TRBV14; D gene uncertain. CDR3 length: 15 residues. Germline V gene sequence: CDR1 SGHDN, CDR2 FVKESK. V shed 1 base and J shed 8 bases, with 12 bases lying between them. The chain's CDR3 is CASSQVARSDSPLHF. CDR3 bases read: TGTGCCAGCAGCCAAGTAGCACGAAGTGATTCACCC.

With respect to this clone: The read ends 3 residues shy of where the CDR3 ends; the end is completed using the germline J gene. This chain joins TRBV5-4 and TRBJ2-3, with 9 nucleotides matching TRBD2. Germline assignment: CDR1 SGHNT and CDR2 YYREEE (reference sequence). CDR3 length equals 16 residues. After removal of 2 bases from V and 1 base from J, the junction contained 5 bases not matched to a gene. This CDR3 reads CASSFGSGGRTDTQYF. The DNA read from the CDR3 is TGTGCCAGCAGCTTTGGTAGCGGGGGACGCACAGATACG.

In regard to this clone: The read ends 3 residues before the CDR3 terminus; that terminus is restored from the germline J gene. The rearrangement links TRBV7-3 to TRBJ2-1; the match to TRBD2 covers 10 bases. The V and J ends lost 2 bases and 6 bases, in that order; junction bases with no gene match: 4. The CDR3 is 15 amino acids. Germline V gene lookup returns CDR1 SGHTA and CDR2 FQGTGA. The CDR3 DNA, read in part, is TGTGCCAGCAGCTTATATCCTAGCGGGGGCAATGAG. The encoded protein is CASSLYPSGGNE. The entire CDR3 sequence reads CASSLYPSGGNEQFF.

Worth noting for this clone: The read halts 3 residues ahead of the CDR3 end, with the missing end drawn from the germline J gene. V is TRBV2 and J is TRBJ2-3; D call uncertain. From germline, CDR1 is SNHLY and CDR2 FYNNEI. This CDR3 region has 14 residues. V lost 6 bases to trimming and J lost 2 bases, with 12 bases between them. The CDR3 protein is CASRYSPSTDTQYF. CDR3 DNA, as far as it was read: TGTGCCAGCAGGTACAGCCCTTCCACAGATACG. The full variable domain, rest sourced from reference TRBV2 and TRBJ2-3, is EPEVTQTPSHQVTQMGQEVILRCVPISNHLYFYWYRQILGQKVEFLVSFYNNEISEKSEIFDDQFSVERPDGSNFTLKIRSTKLEDSAMYFCASRYSPSTDTQYFGPGTRLTVL.

As for this clone: The read gets to within 3 residues of the CDR3 end, and the germline J gene fills in the rest. The chain links TRBV29-1 to TRBJ2-2; weak D call: TRBD2 (5 bases). V was shortened by 7 bases and J by 6 bases, with 12 bases between the two germline ends. From germline, CDR1 is SQVTM and CDR2 ANQGSEA. The CDR3 is 12 amino acids. The chain's CDR3 is CSAASSAGELFF. CDR3 bases read: TGCAGCGCTGCTAGCAGCGCCGGGGAG.

For this clone: The CDR3 end is not reached by the read, which stops 3 residues before it; the germline J gene fills it in. The V and J genes are TRBV10-3 and TRBJ2-3; tentative D call: TRBD2 (5 bases). This CDR3 contains 14 residues. V lost 4 bases to trimming and J lost 2 bases, with 10 bases between them. Per germline, CDR1 ENHRY and CDR2 SYGVKD. The CDR3 bases that were read are TGTGCCATCAGTGTCGGCGGGTCCACAGATACG. It translates to CAISVGGSTDT. In full, the CDR3 is CAISVGGSTDTQYF.